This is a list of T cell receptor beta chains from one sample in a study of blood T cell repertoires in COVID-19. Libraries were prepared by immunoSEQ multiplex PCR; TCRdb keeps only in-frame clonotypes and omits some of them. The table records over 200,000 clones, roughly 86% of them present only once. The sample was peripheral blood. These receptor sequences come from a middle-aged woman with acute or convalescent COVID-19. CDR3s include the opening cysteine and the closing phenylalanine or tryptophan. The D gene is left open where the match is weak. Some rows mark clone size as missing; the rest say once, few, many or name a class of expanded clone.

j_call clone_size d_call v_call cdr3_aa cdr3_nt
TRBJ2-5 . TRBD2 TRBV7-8 CASSFFAGGPGETQYF TGTGCCAGCAGCTTTTTCGCGGGAGGGCCAGGGGAGACCCAGTACTTC
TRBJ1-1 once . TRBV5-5 CASSLVVREAFF TGTGCCAGCAGCTTGGTTGTCCGTGAAGCTTTCTTT
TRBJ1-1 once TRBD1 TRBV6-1 CASSEQTGGGTEAFF TGTGCCAGCAGTGAACAGACAGGGGGAGGCACTGAAGCTTTCTTT
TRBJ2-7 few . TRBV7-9 CASIDLGSSYEQYF TGTGCCAGCATCGACCTGGGCAGCTCCTACGAGCAGTACTTC
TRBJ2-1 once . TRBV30 CAWSTGPATYNEQFF TGTGCCTGGAGTACAGGGCCCGCCACCTACAATGAGCAGTTCTTC
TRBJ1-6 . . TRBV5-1 CASSLVQGSSPLHF TGCGCCAGCAGCTTGGTTCAGGGGAGTTCACCCCTCCACTTT
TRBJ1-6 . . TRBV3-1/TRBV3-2 CASSRDLRLSSYNSPLHF TGTGCCAGCAGTCGGGACTTACGACTAAGCTCCTATAATTCACCCCTCCACTTT
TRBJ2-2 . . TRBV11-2 CASSFAAAGELFF TGTGCCAGCAGCTTCGCTGCGGCCGGGGAGCTGTTTTTT
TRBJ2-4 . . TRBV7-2 CASSSRGASVAKNIQYF TGTGCCAGCAGCTCAAGAGGGGCTAGCGTTGCCAAAAACATTCAGTACTTC
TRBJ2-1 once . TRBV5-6 CASSLRGVEQFF TGTGCCAGCAGCCTCCGGGGAGTCGAGCAGTTCTTC
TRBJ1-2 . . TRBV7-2 CASSLSNGNYGYTF TGTGCCAGCAGCTTATCCAACGGTAACTATGGCTACACCTTC
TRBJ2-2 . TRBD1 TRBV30 CAWSLGQGATGELFF TGTGCCTGGAGTCTAGGACAGGGGGCTACCGGGGAGCTGTTTTTT
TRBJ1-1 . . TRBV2 CASTWGTDTEAFF TGTGCCAGCACTTGGGGCACGGACACTGAAGCTTTCTTT
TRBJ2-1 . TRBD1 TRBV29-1 CSARTGGLNEQFF TGCAGCGCCAGGACAGGGGGATTAAATGAGCAGTTCTTC
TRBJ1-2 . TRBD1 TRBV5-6 CASSPGTGGTVNYGYTF TGTGCCAGCAGCCCGGGGACAGGGGGCACAGTCAACTATGGCTACACCTTC
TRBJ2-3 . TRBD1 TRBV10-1 CASSPRTGGTDTQYF TGCGCCAGCAGCCCCAGGACAGGGGGTACAGATACGCAGTATTTT
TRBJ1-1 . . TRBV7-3 CASRGRYTEAFF TGTGCCAGCCGCGGGCGTTACACTGAAGCTTTCTTT
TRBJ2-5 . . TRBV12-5 CASGFLVGAWETQYF TGTGCTAGTGGTTTTCTGGTGGGGGCTTGGGAGACCCAGTACTTC
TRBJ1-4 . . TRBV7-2 CASSRLLGGTNEKLFF TGTGCCAGCAGCCGTCTCCTGGGAGGCACTAATGAAAAACTGTTTTTT
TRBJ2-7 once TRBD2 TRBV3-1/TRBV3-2 CASSRTAGESYEQYF TGTGCCAGCAGCCGAACTGCGGGAGAATCCTACGAGCAGTACTTC
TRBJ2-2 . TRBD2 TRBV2 CASSPILAGAPGELFF TGTGCCAGCAGCCCCATACTAGCGGGAGCCCCCGGGGAGCTGTTTTTT
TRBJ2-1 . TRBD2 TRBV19 CASSIIAGGQNEQFF TGTGCCAGTAGTATAATAGCGGGAGGGCAGAATGAGCAGTTCTTC
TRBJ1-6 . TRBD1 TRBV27 CASRASGTGGPNSPLHF TGTGCCAGCAGAGCCTCCGGTACAGGGGGCCCAAATTCACCCCTCCACTTT
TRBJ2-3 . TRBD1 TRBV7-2 CASSFGRMGLHRGTQYF TGTGCCAGCAGTTTTGGGCGAATGGGGCTTCACAGGGGTACGCAGTATTTT
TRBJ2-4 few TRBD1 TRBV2 CAIGQENIQYF TGTGCCATCGGACAGGAAAACATTCAGTACTTC
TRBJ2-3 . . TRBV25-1 CASRGASTDTQYF TGTGCCAGCAGAGGGGCTAGCACAGATACGCAGTATTTT
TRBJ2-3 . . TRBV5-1 CASSGQGDTDTQYF TGCGCCAGCAGCGGGCAGGGTGACACAGATACGCAGTATTTT
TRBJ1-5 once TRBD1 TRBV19 CASSIGGQGARKNQPQHF TGTGCCAGTAGTATAGGCGGGCAGGGGGCAAGGAAGAATCAGCCCCAGCATTTT
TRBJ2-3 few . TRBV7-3 CASSSQGSSDTQYF TGTGCCAGCAGCTCGCAGGGTAGTTCAGATACGCAGTATTTT
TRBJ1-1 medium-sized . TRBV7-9 CASSSPYPTGHAGTEAFF TGTGCCAGCAGCTCTCCTTACCCCACCGGACACGCGGGAACTGAAGCTTTCTTT
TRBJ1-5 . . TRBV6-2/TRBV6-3 CASSYSRTFPNQPQHF TGTGCCAGCAGTTACTCACGGACATTCCCCAATCAGCCCCAGCATTTT
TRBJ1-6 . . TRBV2 CASNGGTNSPLHF TGTGCCAGCAACGGGGGGACTAATTCACCCCTCCACTTT
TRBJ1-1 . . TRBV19 CASRRGFIATEAFF TGTGCCAGCAGACGTGGGTTTATAGCGACTGAAGCTTTCTTT
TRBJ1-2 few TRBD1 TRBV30 CAQNSVRTGTNYGYTF TGTGCCCAGAACTCCGTAAGGACAGGAACTAACTATGGCTACACCTTC
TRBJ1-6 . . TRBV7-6 CASSSQGWGSPLHF TGTGCCAGCAGTTCTCAGGGATGGGGTTCACCCCTCCACTTT
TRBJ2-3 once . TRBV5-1 CASSVQGNWADTQYF TGCGCCAGCAGCGTACAGGGAAATTGGGCAGATACGCAGTATTTT
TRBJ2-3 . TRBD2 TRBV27 CASSLLMGLAASTDTQYF TGTGCCAGCAGTTTACTCATGGGACTAGCGGCCAGCACAGATACGCAGTATTTT
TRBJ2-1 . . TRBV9 CASSVGGRSYNEQFF TGTGCCAGCAGCGTAGGCGGCAGATCCTACAATGAGCAGTTCTTC
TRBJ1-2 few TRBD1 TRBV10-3 CAITRQGDGYTF TGTGCCATCACCCGTCAGGGGGATGGCTACACCTTC
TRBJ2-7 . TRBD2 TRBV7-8 CASSSRLAGGRDEQYF TGTGCCAGCAGCTCCCGACTAGCGGGAGGGAGGGACGAGCAGTACTTC
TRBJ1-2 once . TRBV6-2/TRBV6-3 CASSYRGGRAPDYTF TGTGCCAGCAGTTACCGGGGGGGGAGGGCCCCCGACTACACCTTC
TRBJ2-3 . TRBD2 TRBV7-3 CASSLGALAGYTDTQYF TGTGCCAGCAGCTTAGGAGCCCTAGCGGGGTACACAGATACGCAGTATTTT
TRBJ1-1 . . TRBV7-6 CASRMTALNTEAFF TGTGCCAGCCGGATGACAGCATTGAACACTGAAGCTTTCTTT
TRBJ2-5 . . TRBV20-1 CSASGGQETQYF TGCAGTGCTAGTGGAGGGCAAGAGACCCAGTACTTC
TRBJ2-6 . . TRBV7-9 CASSLGAVGGANVLTF TGTGCCAGCAGCTTGGGAGCTGTTGGCGGGGCCAACGTCCTGACTTTC
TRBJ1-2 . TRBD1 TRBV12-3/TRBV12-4 CASSLQDRVGYTF TGTGCCAGCAGTTTACAGGACAGGGTAGGCTACACCTTC
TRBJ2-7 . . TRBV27 CASSLSRTYEQYF TGTGCCAGCAGTTTATCGAGAACCTACGAGCAGTACTTC
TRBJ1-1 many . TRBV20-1 CSASSRTLGRTEAFF TGCAGTGCTAGTTCCCGGACATTGGGTCGGACTGAAGCTTTCTTT
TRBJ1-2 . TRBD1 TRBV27 CASSPRTGNNYGYTF TGTGCCAGCAGTCCCCGGACAGGGAACAACTATGGCTACACCTTC
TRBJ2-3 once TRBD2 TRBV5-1 CASSGAGGADTQYF TGCGCCAGCAGCGGCGCGGGAGGGGCGGATACGCAGTATTTT
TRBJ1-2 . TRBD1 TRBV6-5 CASSKATGGGYTF TGTGCCAGCAGCAAAGCGACAGGGGGCGGCTACACCTTC
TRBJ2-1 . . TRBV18 CASSQFGYNEQFF TGTGCCAGCTCACAATTCGGCTACAATGAGCAGTTCTTC
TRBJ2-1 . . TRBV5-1 CASFGSSGNEQFF TGCGCCAGCTTCGGGTCCTCTGGCAATGAGCAGTTCTTC
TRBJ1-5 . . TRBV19 CASSIDSTNQPQHF TGTGCCAGTAGTATAGACAGTACCAATCAGCCCCAGCATTTT
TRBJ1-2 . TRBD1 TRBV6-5 CASSYETGGGYGYTF TGTGCCAGCAGTTACGAGACAGGGGGCGGGTATGGCTACACCTTC
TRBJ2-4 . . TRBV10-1 CASSARGLKNIQYF TGCGCCAGCAGTGCTCGGGGTCTCAAAAACATTCAGTACTTC
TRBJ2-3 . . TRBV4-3 CASSQFSASSTDTQYF TGCGCCAGCAGCCAGTTTAGCGCGTCTAGCACAGATACGCAGTATTTT